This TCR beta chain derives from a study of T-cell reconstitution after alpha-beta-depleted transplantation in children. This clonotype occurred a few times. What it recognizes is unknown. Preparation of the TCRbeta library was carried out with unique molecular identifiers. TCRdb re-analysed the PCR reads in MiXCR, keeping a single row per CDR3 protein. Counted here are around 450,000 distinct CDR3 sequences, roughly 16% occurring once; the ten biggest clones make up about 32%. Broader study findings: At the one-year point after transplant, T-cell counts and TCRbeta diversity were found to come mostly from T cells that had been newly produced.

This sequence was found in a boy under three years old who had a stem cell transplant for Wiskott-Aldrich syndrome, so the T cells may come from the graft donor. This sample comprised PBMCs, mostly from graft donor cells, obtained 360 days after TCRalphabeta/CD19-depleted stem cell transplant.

CDR3 nucleotide sequence: TGCGCCAGCAGCACAGGGACAGATACGCAGTATTTT. This sequence encodes CASSTGTDTQYF. V and J are TRBV5-1 and TRBJ2-3, with a weak D call TRBD1 (6 bases). The germline gives CDR1 SGHRS, CDR2 YFSETQ. The CDR3 consists of 12 residues. V was cut by 4 bases and J by 3 bases, with 6 bases left in between.